This entry describes one T cell receptor (beta chain). The junction shows a germline mismatch at one end, possibly a read error. The entry originates in a study of tumor T cells in aggressive B-cell lymphoma. The data were produced by immunoSEQ multiplex PCR, yet TCRdb's version contains in-frame clones alone and is incomplete. The data contain fewer than 3,000 clones, around 80% of them singletons. The sample taken for sequencing was tumor tissue. This clonotype originated in an adult with diffuse large B cell lymphoma.

The CDR3 here is CTSSYRSQGRNEQFF. The CDR3 region has the DNA TGTACCAGCAGTTACAGAAGCCAGGGTCGGAATGAGCAGTTCTTC. The rearrangement uses TRBV6-6 and TRBJ2-1; TRBD1 might be the D (5 bases). The germline CDR1 and CDR2 sequences are MNHNY and SVGAGI (reference sequence). The CDR3 totals 15 residues.